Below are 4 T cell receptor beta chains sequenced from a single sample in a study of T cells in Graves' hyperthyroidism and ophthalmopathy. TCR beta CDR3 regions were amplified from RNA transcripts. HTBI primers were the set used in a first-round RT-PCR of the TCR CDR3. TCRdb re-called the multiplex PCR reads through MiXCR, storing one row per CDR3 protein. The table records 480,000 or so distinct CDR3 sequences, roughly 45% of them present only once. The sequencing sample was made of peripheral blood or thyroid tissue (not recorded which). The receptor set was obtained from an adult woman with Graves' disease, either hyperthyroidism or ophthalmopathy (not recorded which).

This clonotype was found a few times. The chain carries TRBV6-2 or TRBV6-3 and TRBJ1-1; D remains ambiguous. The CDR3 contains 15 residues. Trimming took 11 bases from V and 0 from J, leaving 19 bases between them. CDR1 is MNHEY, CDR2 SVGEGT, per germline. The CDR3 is CAVRRGEGMNTEAFF. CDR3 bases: TGTGCCGTCCGACGGGGAGAGGGCATGAACACTGAAGCTTTCTTT.

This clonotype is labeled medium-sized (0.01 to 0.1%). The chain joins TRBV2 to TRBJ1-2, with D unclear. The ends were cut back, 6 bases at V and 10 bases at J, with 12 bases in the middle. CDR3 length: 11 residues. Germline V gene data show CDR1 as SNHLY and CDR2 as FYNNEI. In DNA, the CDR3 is TGTGCCAGCAGCCCCTGGGAGCTCTACACCTTC. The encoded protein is CASSPWELYTF.

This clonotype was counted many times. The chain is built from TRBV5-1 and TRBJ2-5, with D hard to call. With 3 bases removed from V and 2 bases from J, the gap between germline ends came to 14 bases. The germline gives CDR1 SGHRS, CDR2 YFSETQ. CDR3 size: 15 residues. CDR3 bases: TGCGCCAGCAGCTCCCTATTTGGCAATCAAGAGACCCAGTACTTC. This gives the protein CASSSLFGNQETQYF.

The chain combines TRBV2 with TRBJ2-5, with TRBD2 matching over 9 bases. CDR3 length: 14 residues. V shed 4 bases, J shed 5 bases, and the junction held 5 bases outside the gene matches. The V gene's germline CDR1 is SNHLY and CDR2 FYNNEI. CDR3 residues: CASSGVSGSETQYF. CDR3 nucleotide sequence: TGTGCCAGCAGTGGGGTTAGCGGGAGTGAGACCCAGTACTTC.